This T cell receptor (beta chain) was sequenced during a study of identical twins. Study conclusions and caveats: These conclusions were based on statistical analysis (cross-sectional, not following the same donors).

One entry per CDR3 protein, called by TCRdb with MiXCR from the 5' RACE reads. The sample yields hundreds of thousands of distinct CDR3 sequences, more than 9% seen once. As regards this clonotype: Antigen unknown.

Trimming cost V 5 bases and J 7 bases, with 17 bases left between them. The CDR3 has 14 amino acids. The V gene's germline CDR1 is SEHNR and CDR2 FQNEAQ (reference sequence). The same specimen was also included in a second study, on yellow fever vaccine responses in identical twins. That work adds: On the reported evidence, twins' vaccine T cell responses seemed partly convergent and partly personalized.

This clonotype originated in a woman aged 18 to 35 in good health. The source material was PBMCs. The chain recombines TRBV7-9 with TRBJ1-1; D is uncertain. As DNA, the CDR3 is TGTGCCAGCAGCCCGAGTCAGGCTCGTTATGAAGCTTTCTTT. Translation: CASSPSQARYEAFF.